Described below is a single T cell receptor (beta chain) sequence and its context. Here immunoSEQ multiplex PCR was the method, and the copy in TCRdb shows in-frame clones only, minus some. The sample holds 60,000 to 90,000 clones, 88% seen once. The source of the sample is a study of OX40 agonist ivuxolimab in advanced cancers. Trimming took off 5 bases at V and 4 bases at J, with 6 bases between the two ends. The CDR3 extends over 13 amino acids. From germline, CDR1 is MNHEY and CDR2 SMNVEV (reference sequence). The sequence came from an adult with an advanced solid tumor such as melanoma, head and neck, liver or kidney cancer. This chain links TRBV27 with TRBJ1-6; D is uncertain. Sequencing was performed on CD4+ or CD8+ T cells sorted from blood, taken in a trial of the OX40 agonist ivuxolimab. The CDR3 is CASSPQYNSPLHF. The CDR3 region has the DNA TGTGCCAGCAGTCCACAGTATAATTCACCCCTCCACTTT.